These 18 T cell receptor beta chains were all obtained from the same sample, sequenced in a study of shared clonotypes between healthy human individuals. Libraries were prepared by immunoSEQ multiplex PCR; TCRdb keeps only in-frame clonotypes and omits some of them. The sample has 1,500,000 or so clones; about 98.5% are singletons. Sequencing was done on a sample of naive CD4+ T cells sorted from blood. The sample's subset: CD45RA+ positively selected. These receptors all stem from a young man in good health.

The rearrangement joins TRBV27 to TRBJ2-7; 10 nucleotides line up with TRBD2. This CDR3 is 15 amino acids long. Germline trimming cut 3 bases from V and 4 bases from J; bases unmatched to any gene: 6. Germline lookup yields CDR1 MNHEY and CDR2 SMNVEV (reference sequence). The CDR3 here is CASSFIEREGYEQYF. The CDR3 bases are TGTGCCAGCAGTTTTATTGAGCGGGAGGGTTACGAGCAGTACTTC.

The gene calls are TRBV10-3 and TRBJ2-3; D is perhaps TRBD1 (5 bases). V dropped 2 bases and J dropped 1 base, with 10 bases sitting between them. The CDR3 runs 15 residues. CDR1 ENHRY and CDR2 SYGVKD come from the germline V gene. The CDR3 region has the DNA TGTGCCATCAGTGAGCTGGCGACAGGCACAGATACGCAGTATTTT. Protein: CAISELATGTDTQYF.

With respect to this clone: One end of the junction varies from germline; a read error may be responsible. The chain has TRBV11-3 and TRBJ2-3; no reliable D call. The germline V gene encodes CDR1 SGHNT and CDR2 YENEEA. The CDR3 is 13 amino acids. This CDR3 reads CASSFRSDGLRNF. The DNA for the CDR3 is TGTGCCAGCAGCTTCCGCTCGGACGGGCTCCGGAATTTT.

This rearrangement joins TRBV7-2 to TRBJ2-5; D not resolved. There are 11 residues in the CDR3. Between the trimmed V and J ends, which lost 5 bases and 8 bases, there was a span of 9 bases. The germline gives CDR1 SGHTA, CDR2 FQGNSA. As DNA, the CDR3 is TGTGCCAGCAGCACGACCACCACCCAGTACTTC. This codes for CASSTTTTQYF.

V and J are TRBV11-2 and TRBJ1-4; 7 nucleotides align to TRBD1. The CDR3 spans 13 residues. Germline-derived CDR1 and CDR2 are SGHAT and FQNNGV. J lost 8 bases, V lost 0 bases, and 0 bases had no gene match. The CDR3 nucleotides read TGTGCCAGCAGCTTAGAACAGGGGGAAAAACTGTTTTTT. This translates into CASSLEQGEKLFF.

The chain employs TRBV4-1 and TRBJ1-1; D unresolved. CDR3 length: 14 amino acids. CDR1 and CDR2 from the germline V gene are MGHRA and YSYEKL. V shed 2 bases and J shed 10 bases, with 17 bases lying between them. CDR3 residues: CASSQTQYSLGAFF. In DNA form, the CDR3 reads TGCGCCAGCAGCCAAACTCAGTATTCCCTGGGAGCTTTCTTT.

This clone occurred once. This CDR3 fails to terminate in the conserved phenylalanine or tryptophan, so it likely reflects a read error. It is unclear where the CDR3 begins or ends on the DNA, so no DNA is shown, and the CDR3 is as TCRdb lists it. The J gene is TRBJ1-2, the V gene TRBV2; TRBD1, as called in the table, went unchecked against the DNA. The CDR3 has 12 amino acids, counting both end residues. Germline V lookup: CDR1 SNHLY, CDR2 FYNNEI. CDR3 amino acids: CASRGTGVVPRL.

The V and J genes are TRBV7-2 and TRBJ1-1, with D uncertain. Trimming cost V 1 base and J 6 bases, with 12 bases left between them. This CDR3 is 14 amino acids long. CDR1 and CDR2 (germline): SGHTA, FQGNSA. CDR3 coding DNA: TGTGCCAGCAGCTTAGTACATCGGGAATCTGAAGCTTTCTTT. Its protein is CASSLVHRESEAFF.

The chain has TRBV4-3 and TRBJ2-7, with a weak D call TRBD2 (5 bases). CDR1 is LGHNA and CDR2 is YSLEER in the germline V gene. Trimming left V 0 bases short and J 6 bases short, with 12 bases between. The CDR3 runs to 14 residues. Here the CDR3 reads CASSQDTLAAEQYF. In nucleotides, the CDR3 is TGCGCCAGCAGCCAAGACACCCTAGCTGCCGAGCAGTACTTC.

The rearrangement joins TRBV10-3 to TRBJ2-1; D perhaps matches TRBD2 (5 bases). Deletions cut 0 bases from V and 5 bases from J, with 8 bases between. The CDR3 is 14 residues long. CDR1 is ENHRY, CDR2 SYGVKD, per germline. The CDR3, as DNA: TGTGCCATCAGTGAGTCAGGGCGGGACAATGAGCAGTTCTTC. This encodes CAISESGRDNEQFF.

The J gene is TRBJ2-3, the V gene TRBV11-2, with D perhaps matching TRBD1 or TRBD2 (5 bases each). In germline, CDR1 is SGHAT, CDR2 FQNNGV. Trimming cost V 5 bases and J 5 bases, with 26 bases left between them. There are 18 residues in the CDR3. For the CDR3, the DNA is TGTGCCAGCAGCCAGACGCGTATTAGGGTTCAGGGAGAAGATACGCAGTATTTT. Its translation is CASSQTRIRVQGEDTQYF. The whole variable domain, remainder taken from reference TRBV11-2 and TRBJ2-3, is EAGVAQSPRYKIIEKRQSVAFWCNPISGHATLYWYQQILGQGPKLLIQFQNNGVVDDSQLPKDRFSAERLKGVDSTLKIQPAKLEDSAVYLCASSQTRIRVQGEDTQYFGPGTRLTVL.

The rearrangement links TRBV19 to TRBJ1-2; 7 bases fit TRBD1. V was clipped by 5 bases and J by 3 bases; unmatched bases: 9. CDR3 length: 15 residues. From germline, CDR1 is LNHDA and CDR2 SQIVND (reference sequence). The CDR3 here is CASSARDSKHYGYTF. The CDR3, as DNA: TGTGCCAGTAGTGCCAGGGACAGCAAGCACTATGGCTACACCTTC.

To note about this clone: The same CDR3 can be traced to other DNA sequences in this sample. J is TRBJ2-1 and V is TRBV4-3, with TRBD2 matching over 9 bases. CDR1 and CDR2 (germline): LGHNA, YSLEER. Trimming removed 0 bases from V and 4 bases from J; junction bases left unmatched: 1. The length of the CDR3 is 15 residues. The CDR3 nucleotides read TGCGCCAGCAGCCAAGAACTAGCGGGTTACAATGAGCAGTTCTTC. Its protein is CASSQELAGYNEQFF.

The genes are TRBV29-1 and TRBJ1-2, with TRBD1 matching over 11 bases. Per germline, CDR1 SQVTM and CDR2 ANQGSEA. J gave up 8 bases and V 6 bases, and 8 bases lay outside the gene matches. The CDR3 loop spans 13 amino acids. CDR3 nucleotide sequence: TGCAGCGTAGAGAGGACAGGGGGCAGCGGCTACACCTTC. This translates into CSVERTGGSGYTF.

The count of this clone is one. This sequence joins TRBV2 and TRBJ2-7; the match to TRBD1 covers 9 bases. Losses at the gene ends were 9 bases for V and 5 bases for J; bases not matched to a gene: 11. The CDR3 sequence is 14 residues long. The germline CDR1 and CDR2 sequences are SNHLY and FYNNEI. CDR3 bases: TGTGCCAGGTCCAAGGGACAGGGTGTCCACGAGCAGTACTTC. Translation gives CARSKGQGVHEQYF. Filled out from reference TRBV2 and TRBJ2-7, the complete variable domain reads EPEVTQTPSHQVTQMGQEVILRCVPISNHLYFYWYRQILGQKVEFLVSFYNNEISEKSEIFDDQFSVERPDGSNFTLKIRSTKLEDSAMYFCARSKGQGVHEQYFGPGTRLTVT.

Remarks on this clone: This specimen includes other DNA sequences encoding the same CDR3. This chain links TRBV7-6 with TRBJ2-2; the D gene is possibly TRBD1 (6 bases). The germline gives CDR1 SGHVS, CDR2 FNYEAQ. The CDR3 contains 14 residues. The V gene lost 1 base and the J gene lost 6 bases, with 9 bases spanning the gap. The CDR3 DNA sequence: TGTGCCAGCAGCTTAGTCAGGGGTTCCGGGGAGCTGTTTTTT. It specifies CASSLVRGSGELFF.

The chain links TRBV5-1 to TRBJ2-1; TRBD2 matches 13 bases. Germline assignment: CDR1 SGHRS and CDR2 YFSETQ. After removal of 3 bases from V and 4 bases from J, the junction contained 7 bases not matched to a gene. The CDR3 has 17 residues. CDR3 loop: CASSSTGGLAGYNEQFF. CDR3 DNA sequence: TGCGCCAGCAGCTCAACTGGGGGACTAGCGGGGTACAATGAGCAGTTCTTC.

The CDR3 nucleotides read TGCGCCAGCAGCCAAGCGGGTAGCGGGAGTTTAGCAGATACGCAGTATTTT. Amino acids: CASSQAGSGSLADTQYF. The V call is TRBV4-1, the J call TRBJ2-3; 9 bases line up with TRBD2. Germline lookup yields CDR1 MGHRA and CDR2 YSYEKL. V lost 1 base to trimming and J lost 4 bases; unmatched junction nucleotides: 9. This CDR3 has 17 residues.